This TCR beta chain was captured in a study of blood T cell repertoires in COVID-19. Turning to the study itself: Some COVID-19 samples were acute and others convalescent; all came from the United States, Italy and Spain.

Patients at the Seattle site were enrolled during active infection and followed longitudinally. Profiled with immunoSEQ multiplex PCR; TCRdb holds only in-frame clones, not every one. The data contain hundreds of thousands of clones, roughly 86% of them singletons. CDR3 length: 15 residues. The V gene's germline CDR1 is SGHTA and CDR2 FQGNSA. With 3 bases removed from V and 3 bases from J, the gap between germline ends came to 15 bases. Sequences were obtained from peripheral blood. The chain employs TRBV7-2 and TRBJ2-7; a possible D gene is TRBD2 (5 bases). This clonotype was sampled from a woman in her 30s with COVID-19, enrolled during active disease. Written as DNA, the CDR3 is TGTGCCAGCAGCTTTCCCGGGAACTCTTACTACGAGCAGTACTTC. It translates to CASSFPGNSYYEQYF.